What follows are 30 T cell receptor beta chains derived from one specimen sequenced in a study of cytomegalovirus exposure and HLA in healthy donors. The PCR was carried out with 60 Vbeta primers and 13 Jbeta primers. The assay was immunoSEQ multiplex PCR, and TCRdb's table has in-frame clones only and misses some. The sample carries about 140,000 clones, 55% to 85% recorded once. Source material: PBMCs. These receptors originate from a middle-aged man in good health and CMV-seronegative.

This clone was counted between two and nine times. The rearrangement links TRBV7-2 to TRBJ2-7; possibly TRBD1 for D (6 bases). V lost 5 bases and J 3 bases, leaving 11 bases between the germline ends. The CDR3 has 13 residues. Germline-derived CDR1 and CDR2 are SGHTA and FQGNSA. CDR3 residues: CASSTDRFYEQYF. Written as DNA, the CDR3 is TGTGCCAGCAGCACCGACAGGTTCTACGAGCAGTACTTC.

Only a few counts were recorded for this clone. V usage is TRBV5-4 and J usage is TRBJ2-1, with D uncertain. The CDR3 length is 15 residues. Trimming removed 1 base at V and 9 bases at J, with 17 bases between. CDR1 SGHNT and CDR2 YYREEE come from the germline V gene (reference sequence). In nucleotides, the CDR3 is TGTGCCAGCAGCTTGCAGGTCTTCGGTGTCAGTGAGCAGTTCTTC. As protein: CASSLQVFGVSEQFF.

This clone was observed a handful of times. The rearrangement links TRBV2 to TRBJ2-3; D not resolved. Germline V gives CDR1 SNHLY, CDR2 FYNNEI. V gave up 2 bases and J gave up 1 base, with 4 bases separating them. The CDR3 loop spans 13 amino acids. CDR3 sequence reads: CASSEWRTDTQYF. The CDR3 nucleotides are TGTGCCAGCAGTGAATGGCGCACAGATACGCAGTATTTT.

The chain recombines TRBV27 with TRBJ1-1; the match to TRBD1 covers 10 bases. With V trimmed by 3 bases and J by 5 bases, 3 bases remained unmatched. CDR3 length: 14 amino acids. CDR1 and CDR2 from the germline V gene are MNHEY and SMNVEV (reference sequence). The CDR3 DNA reads TGTGCCAGCAGTTTCGGGACAGGGGCTACTGAAGCTTTCTTT. This encodes CASSFGTGATEAFF.

CDR3 in amino acids: CAWCGAVEAFF. The CDR3, as DNA: TGTGCCTGGTGTGGGGCCGTAGAAGCTTTCTTT. The genes are TRBV30 and TRBJ1-1; TRBD1 might be the D (5 bases). V lost 5 bases, J lost 8 bases, and 12 bases lay in between. The CDR3 runs to 11 residues. The germline gives CDR1 GTSNPN, CDR2 SVGIG (reference sequence).

The chain is built from TRBV2 and TRBJ1-6; a weak D match, TRBD1 (6 bases). This CDR3 spans 15 amino acids. V shed 4 bases and J shed 14 bases, with 21 bases lying between them. Germline lookup yields CDR1 SNHLY and CDR2 FYNNEI. CDR3 sequence reads: CASSVQGSSNKALHF. CDR3 DNA sequence: TGTGCCAGCAGTGTACAGGGTTCCTCCAATAAGGCCCTCCACTTT.

The chain recombines TRBV9 with TRBJ1-2; D perhaps matches TRBD1 (5 bases). This CDR3 is 12 amino acids long. Germline V gene data show CDR1 as SGDLS and CDR2 as YYNGEE. V gave up 6 bases and J gave up 4 bases, with 10 bases separating them. This CDR3 is CASTAGGYGYTF. In nucleotides, the CDR3 is TGTGCCAGCACTGCGGGGGGCTATGGCTACACCTTC.

The chain uses TRBV27 and TRBJ2-2, with TRBD1 matching over 7 bases. Germline assignment: CDR1 MNHEY and CDR2 SMNVEV (reference sequence). V lost 7 bases and J lost 4; bases outside the gene matches: 9. The CDR3 spans 15 residues. In DNA, the CDR3 is TGTGCCAGCACCAGACGGACAGGTTCCACCGGGGAGCTGTTTTTT. Translation gives CASTRRTGSTGELFF.

The J gene is TRBJ2-7, the V gene TRBV2, with 12 bases aligning to TRBD2. J gave up 3 bases and V 1 base, and 7 bases lay outside the gene matches. This CDR3 has 17 amino acids. Looked up from germline, CDR1 is SNHLY and CDR2 is FYNNEI. CDR3 coding DNA: TGTGCCAGCAGTGAAGGGAGGACTAGCGGGGACCTCTACGAGCAGTACTTC. Amino acids: CASSEGRTSGDLYEQYF.

This clone was found once. V is TRBV2 and J is TRBJ1-2; a weak D match, TRBD1 (5 bases). Germline values: CDR1 SNHLY, CDR2 FYNNEI. The CDR3 consists of 12 residues. The V end lost 7 bases, the J end lost 8 bases, and 14 bases lay between the germline ends. This CDR3 is CASMAGPDGYTF. CDR3 sequence (DNA): TGTGCCAGCATGGCAGGGCCGGACGGCTACACCTTC.

The V call is TRBV5-4, the J call TRBJ1-2; the D gene is possibly TRBD1 (6 bases). Germline V CDR1 and CDR2: SGHNT, YYREEE (reference sequence). The V gene lost 5 bases and the J gene lost 0 bases, with 14 bases spanning the gap. CDR3 length: 15 residues. The CDR3 here is CASSLTGITNYGYTF. The CDR3, as DNA: TGTGCCAGCAGTTTAACAGGGATTACTAACTATGGCTACACCTTC. The full variable domain, in which reference TRBV5-4 and TRBJ1-2 provide the parts outside the CDR3, is ETGVTQSPTHLIKTRGQQVTLRCSSQSGHNTVSWYQQALGQGPQFIFQYYREEENGRGNFPPRFSGLQFPNYSSELNVNALELDDSALYLCASSLTGITNYGYTFGSGTRLTVV.

The chain couples TRBV6-1 to TRBJ2-1; weak D call: TRBD2 (6 bases). Germline V gives CDR1 MNHNS, CDR2 SASEGT. V was cut by 6 bases and J by 7 bases, with 13 bases left in between. CDR3 length equals 13 residues. CDR3 protein: CASRPAGSNEQFF. CDR3 DNA: TGTGCCAGCAGGCCAGCGGGCTCGAATGAGCAGTTCTTC.

The V and J genes are TRBV2 and TRBJ2-7; D possibly corresponds to TRBD1 (7 bases). The CDR3 totals 13 residues. Germline CDR1 reads SNHLY; CDR2 reads FYNNEI. V gave up 3 bases and J gave up 11 bases, with 17 bases separating them. CDR3 DNA sequence: TGTGCCAGCAGTGAGGGGGGACAGACGATTAAGTACTTC. Translated, it gives CASSEGGQTIKYF.

The DNA of the CDR3 is TGTGCCAGCAGTAGGACAGGGAGGACTGAAGCTTTCTTT. Its protein product is CASSRTGRTEAFF. The genes are TRBV6-5 and TRBJ1-1; 8 bases are shared with TRBD1. Germline lookup yields CDR1 MNHEY and CDR2 SVGAGI. This CDR3 has 13 residues. V trimming: 5 bases; J trimming: 5 bases; junction bases outside the gene matches: 4.

The gene calls are TRBV6-6 and TRBJ2-4; 8 nucleotides line up with TRBD1. The CDR3 consists of 15 residues. Germline V gives CDR1 MNHNY, CDR2 SVGAGI (reference sequence). V was clipped by 5 bases and J by 0 bases; unmatched bases: 3. CDR3: CASSRQGIAKNIQYF. Written as DNA, the CDR3 is TGTGCCAGCAGTCGACAGGGGATAGCCAAAAACATTCAGTACTTC.

This chain connects TRBV30 to TRBJ2-5, with 13 bases matching TRBD2. Germline CDR1 is GTSNPN and CDR2 is SVGIG (reference sequence). The CDR3 is 15 amino acids. Germline trimming cut 3 bases from V and 6 bases from J; bases unmatched to any gene: 7. The CDR3 sequence: CAWSPLAGGLKTQYF. In DNA form, the CDR3 reads TGTGCCTGGAGCCCACTAGCGGGAGGGTTGAAGACCCAGTACTTC.

In its sample, this clone was seen a few times. The chain is built from TRBV13 and TRBJ2-4; unclear D gene. CDR3 size: 13 residues. The V end lost 1 base, the J end lost 9 bases, and 10 bases lay between the germline ends. Germline V CDR1 and CDR2: PRHDT, FYEKMQ (reference sequence). The CDR3 DNA is TGTGCCAGCAGCTTAGTTCCCAGCGTCATTCAGTACTTC. Translating it yields CASSLVPSVIQYF.

This clone has just one count. The J gene is TRBJ1-1, the V gene TRBV27; possibly TRBD1 for D (5 bases). V gave up 6 bases and J gave up 3 bases, with 11 bases separating them. From germline, CDR1 is MNHEY and CDR2 SMNVEV (reference sequence). The CDR3 is made up of 13 amino acids. This CDR3 is CASSPRGDTEAFF. In DNA, the CDR3 is TGTGCCAGCAGCCCCCGGGGGGACACTGAAGCTTTCTTT.

V usage is TRBV5-1 and J usage is TRBJ2-5, with 8 bases fitting TRBD2. CDR1 and CDR2 from the germline V gene are SGHRS and YFSETQ. The CDR3 totals 14 residues. Losses at the gene ends were 4 bases for V and 2 bases for J; bases not matched to a gene: 4. DNA for the CDR3: TGCGCCAGCAGCCAGACTAGCGCACAAGAGACCCAGTACTTC. It encodes CASSQTSAQETQYF.

The CDR3 nucleotides are TGCAGCGTTGCGGTCTCGGAGAACTACGAGCAGTACTTC. Its protein is CSVAVSENYEQYF. The V gene is TRBV29-1, the J gene TRBJ2-7; D is uncertain. This CDR3 has 13 amino acids. Germline V gene lookup returns CDR1 SQVTM and CDR2 ANQGSEA. Between the trimmed V and J ends, which lost 4 bases and 3 bases, there was a span of 13 bases.

The chain employs TRBV19 and TRBJ1-1; D ambiguous. This CDR3 is 13 amino acids long. V was clipped by 4 bases and J by 5 bases, with 11 bases between them. Germline lookup yields CDR1 LNHDA and CDR2 SQIVND (reference sequence). DNA for the CDR3: TGTGCCAGTAGTACCAACCAGGAAACTGAAGCTTTCTTT. Protein product: CASSTNQETEAFF.

Concerning this clone: Other DNA sequences in the sample encode the same CDR3. The genes are TRBV7-3 and TRBJ1-6; D is unclear. The CDR3 loop spans 14 amino acids. Per the germline V gene, CDR1 is SGHTA and CDR2 is FQGTGA. V was trimmed by 3 bases and J by 8 bases, leaving 11 bases between them. CDR3 in amino acids: CASSFAGGDSPLHF. CDR3 bases: TGTGCCAGCAGCTTCGCCGGTGGAGATTCACCCCTCCACTTT.

V and J are TRBV18 and TRBJ1-4, with 7 positions matching TRBD1. Looked up from germline, CDR1 is KGHSH and CDR2 is LQKENI. CDR3 length: 16 amino acids. J gave up 1 base and V 3 bases, and 5 bases lay outside the gene matches. The CDR3 nucleotides are TGTGCCAGCTCACCGAACCAGGGGGGAACTAATGAAAAACTGTTTTTT. It specifies CASSPNQGGTNEKLFF.

The V call is TRBV7-9, the J call TRBJ2-7, with 8 positions matching TRBD1. The V segment lost 5 bases and the J segment 3 bases; nucleotides outside the gene matches: 6. CDR3 length equals 14 residues. Germline assignment: CDR1 SEHNR and CDR2 FQNEAQ (reference sequence). DNA for the CDR3: TGTGCCAGCAGCCGGACAGGGAAGAGCTACGAGCAGTACTTC. This encodes CASSRTGKSYEQYF. The complete variable domain, with remaining parts taken from reference TRBV7-9 and TRBJ2-7, reads DTGVSQNPRHKITKRGQNVTFRCDPISEHNRLYWYRQTLGQGPEFLTYFQNEAQLEKSRLLSDRFSAERPKGSFSTLEIQRTEQGDSAMYLCASSRTGKSYEQYFGPGTRLTVT.

The rearrangement links TRBV7-2 to TRBJ2-7; D is unresolved. V was cut by 3 bases and J by 4 bases, with 10 bases left in between. CDR1 SGHTA and CDR2 FQGNSA come from the germline V gene. The CDR3 has 13 residues. CDR3 amino acids: CASSLASIYEQYF. The DNA for the CDR3 is TGTGCCAGCAGCTTGGCTTCAATTTACGAGCAGTACTTC.

The chain recombines TRBV18 with TRBJ2-5; TRBD1 matches 11 bases. The CDR3 loop spans 14 amino acids. Germline V gene lookup returns CDR1 KGHSH and CDR2 LQKENI. V lost 3 bases, J lost 4 bases, and 1 base stayed unmatched. In nucleotides, the CDR3 is TGTGCCAGCTCACCGGGACAGGGGGGAGAGACCCAGTACTTC. It yields the protein CASSPGQGGETQYF.

The V gene is TRBV5-1, the J gene TRBJ1-1; a possible D gene is TRBD1 (5 bases). Between the trimmed V and J ends, which lost 5 bases and 0 bases, there was a span of 14 bases. Germline CDR1 SGHRS, CDR2 YFSETQ. The length of the CDR3 is 15 residues. CDR3 in DNA: TGCGCCAGCAGTCGGGGGGACGGCATGAACACTGAAGCTTTCTTT. This translates into CASSRGDGMNTEAFF.

This clone was counted a few times. The V call is TRBV6-6, the J call TRBJ2-3, with TRBD2 matching over 7 bases. Looked up from germline, CDR1 is MNHNY and CDR2 is SVGAGI (reference sequence). V shed 2 bases and J 1 base; nucleotides not matched to a gene: 6. The CDR3 loop spans 16 amino acids. Written as DNA, the CDR3 is TGTGCCAGCAGTTACAGTGACGCGGGGGGCACAGATACGCAGTATTTT. Translating gives CASSYSDAGGTDTQYF.

This chain connects TRBV5-1 to TRBJ2-5; 10 positions agree with TRBD1. The CDR3 length is 16 residues. In germline, CDR1 is SGHRS, CDR2 YFSETQ. V was clipped by 4 bases and J by 5 bases; unmatched bases: 11. CDR3 in DNA: TGCGCCAGCAGCCTAACCTCCCCGACAGGGGGCGAGACCCAGTACTTC. The encoded protein is CASSLTSPTGGETQYF.

The genes are TRBV7-9 and TRBJ1-4, with D maybe TRBD1 (6 bases). CDR1 and CDR2 from the germline V gene are SEHNR and FQNEAQ (reference sequence). The CDR3 extends over 14 amino acids. Trimming removed 1 base at V and 4 bases at J, with 7 bases between. The CDR3 bases are TGTGCCAGCAGCTTAGGACAGGATAATGAAAAACTGTTTTTT. Encoded protein: CASSLGQDNEKLFF.